One sample yielded the 26 T cell receptor beta chains listed below, sequenced in a study of OX40 agonist ivuxolimab in advanced cancers. Library construction relied on the immunoSEQ multiplex PCR assay. This is the immuneACCESS table as TCRdb keeps it, with only in-frame sequences that have V and J called. A part of the clones is gone; compared with another copy, unresolved V genes explain less than half, and the rest is unexplained. The sample table lists roughly 110,000 clones, about nine tenths of them with a count of one. The ten most abundant clones make up about 0.48% of the sample. The input for sequencing was CD4+ or CD8+ T cells sorted from blood, taken in a trial of the OX40 agonist ivuxolimab. The receptor set was obtained from an adult with an advanced solid tumor such as melanoma, head and neck, liver or kidney cancer.

DNA for the CDR3: TGTGCCAGTAGCGGTCGCGGGGCTTCCTACAATGAGCAGTTCTTC. It translates to CASSGRGASYNEQFF. The chain joins TRBV19 to TRBJ2-1; TRBD2 might be the D (6 bases). Germline values: CDR1 LNHDA, CDR2 SQIVND (reference sequence). The CDR3 consists of 15 residues. Trimming removed 6 bases from V and 1 base from J, with 13 bases in between.

To note about this clone: Germline is not matched at one junction end, which may reflect a read error. The J gene is TRBJ2-5, the V gene TRBV2; D uncertain. Germline V gene sequence: CDR1 SNHLY, CDR2 FYNNEI. The CDR3 totals 10 residues. CDR3 protein: CASREETQYF. The CDR3, as DNA: TGTGCCAGCAGGGAAGAGACCCAGTACTTC.

The chain is built from TRBV18 and TRBJ1-1; a possible D gene is TRBD1 (6 bases). Trimming stripped 7 bases from V and 5 bases from J, with 17 bases between. Germline loops: CDR1 KGHSH, CDR2 LQKENI. The CDR3 is 14 residues long. CDR3 sequence: CASLSSRTETEAFF. CDR3 DNA sequence: TGTGCCAGCTTATCCTCGAGGACAGAGACTGAAGCTTTCTTT.

The V gene is TRBV7-9, the J gene TRBJ2-7; 9 positions agree with TRBD1. V gave up 5 bases and J gave up 2 bases; unmatched junction bases: 7. The CDR3 is 15 amino acids. Germline-derived CDR1 and CDR2 are SEHNR and FQNEAQ (reference sequence). DNA for the CDR3: TGTGCCAGCAGCCAGTGGGACAGGGTCACCTACGAGCAGTACTTC. It encodes CASSQWDRVTYEQYF.

In this sample, this clone turned up once. This chain connects TRBV27 to TRBJ2-5; tentative D call: TRBD1 (5 bases). In germline, CDR1 is MNHEY, CDR2 SMNVEV (reference sequence). The V gene lost 5 bases and the J gene lost 3 bases, with 16 bases spanning the gap. The CDR3 has 15 residues. The CDR3 region is CASSTRQLWEETQYF. The CDR3 DNA reads as TGTGCCAGCAGTACCCGACAGCTGTGGGAAGAGACCCAGTACTTC.

The CDR3: CATVRGTGANVLTF. The CDR3 DNA sequence: TGTGCCACCGTACGGGGGACCGGGGCCAACGTCCTGACTTTC. The V call is TRBV6-1, the J call TRBJ2-6, with D perhaps TRBD2 (6 bases). This CDR3 is 14 amino acids long. Trimming shortened V by 10 bases and J by 4 bases, and 14 bases separated the two germline ends. Germline assignment: CDR1 MNHNS and CDR2 SASEGT.

The chain has TRBV19 and TRBJ2-1; D not certain. The V gene lost 1 base and the J gene lost 3 bases, with 13 bases spanning the gap. Germline values: CDR1 LNHDA, CDR2 SQIVND (reference sequence). The CDR3 has 16 amino acids. The CDR3 sequence is CASSIGLRANYNEQFF. CDR3 nucleotide sequence: TGTGCCAGTAGTATAGGGCTTAGGGCAAACTACAATGAGCAGTTCTTC.

This chain links TRBV30 with TRBJ1-1; tentatively, D is TRBD1 (5 bases). CDR1 is GTSNPN, CDR2 SVGIG, per germline (reference sequence). The V and J ends lost 0 bases and 3 bases respectively, with 5 bases between them. The CDR3 loop spans 12 amino acids. CDR3 coding DNA: TGTGCCTGGAGTGTACAGGACACTGAAGCTTTCTTT. Translation: CAWSVQDTEAFF.

V is TRBV6-6 and J is TRBJ1-1, with a tentative D call TRBD1 (6 bases). Trimming removed 4 bases from V and 6 bases from J, with 9 bases in between. This CDR3 spans 12 amino acids. Germline V gene lookup returns CDR1 MNHNY and CDR2 SVGAGI (reference sequence). CDR3 nucleotide sequence: TGTGCCAGCAGTTCGGGGGCGGCTGAAGCTTTCTTT. Residues: CASSSGAAEAFF.

V and J are TRBV7-2 and TRBJ2-4; no reliable D call. V lost 2 bases to trimming and J lost 0 bases, with 14 bases between them. In germline, CDR1 is SGHTA, CDR2 FQGNSA. There are 17 residues in the CDR3. CDR3 loop: CASSLSPRAGAKNIQYF. CDR3 coding DNA: TGTGCCAGCAGCTTAAGTCCCCGGGCAGGAGCCAAAAACATTCAGTACTTC.

The CDR3 is CASSAAGLAGETQYF. CDR3 sequence (DNA): TGTGCCAGCAGCGCTGCGGGACTAGCGGGCGAGACCCAGTACTTC. The chain uses TRBV7-2 and TRBJ2-5; 12 positions match TRBD2. The V gene end was trimmed by 5 bases and the J gene end by 5 bases; junction bases not matched to a gene: 6. The germline gives CDR1 SGHTA, CDR2 FQGNSA. The CDR3 contains 15 residues.

The chain links TRBV5-6 to TRBJ1-2; 11 nucleotides agree with TRBD1. The V segment lost 0 bases and the J segment 7 bases; nucleotides outside the gene matches: 8. The CDR3 runs to 16 residues. Germline CDR1 is SGHDT and CDR2 is YYEEEE. The CDR3 spells CASSLEGTGGKIGYTF. The CDR3 nucleotides are TGTGCCAGCAGCTTGGAAGGGACAGGGGGAAAGATTGGCTACACCTTC.

The V call is TRBV6-5, the J call TRBJ2-4, with D perhaps TRBD2 (6 bases). The CDR3 consists of 14 residues. The germline gives CDR1 MNHEY, CDR2 SVGAGI. Trimming removed 4 bases from V and 9 bases from J, with 16 bases in between. CDR3 loop: CASSSGLPGSIQYF. The DNA for the CDR3 is TGTGCCAGCAGTTCGGGACTCCCCGGGAGCATTCAGTACTTC.

The chain couples TRBV27 to TRBJ1-5; the D gene is possibly TRBD1 (6 bases). CDR3 length: 15 amino acids. Germline V lookup: CDR1 MNHEY, CDR2 SMNVEV (reference sequence). The V and J ends lost 6 bases and 4 bases respectively, with 16 bases between them. For the CDR3, the DNA is TGTGCCAGCAGACTCCAGGGGCTCCTGAATCAGCCCCAGCATTTT. Its translation: CASRLQGLLNQPQHF.

J is TRBJ2-1 and V is TRBV5-4; D is possibly TRBD1 or TRBD2 (5 bases each). The germline V gene encodes CDR1 SGHNT and CDR2 YYREEE (reference sequence). The CDR3 spans 12 residues. V dropped 4 bases and J dropped 6 bases, with 8 bases sitting between them. The CDR3 region is CASSGTANEQFF. The CDR3 DNA reads TGTGCCAGCAGCGGGACGGCCAATGAGCAGTTCTTC.

The rearrangement joins TRBV9 to TRBJ2-3, with a weak D call TRBD2 (6 bases). This CDR3 comprises 13 residues. Germline V gene sequence: CDR1 SGDLS, CDR2 YYNGEE. Trimming removed 3 bases from V and 7 bases from J, with 12 bases in between. CDR3 bases: TGTGCCAGCAGCGGGAGGGGTTCGAATACGCAGTATTTT. Protein sequence: CASSGRGSNTQYF.

The rearrangement links TRBV15 to TRBJ2-3; 10 bases line up with TRBD1. The CDR3 has 14 amino acids. Trimming cost V 8 bases and J 5 bases; bases outside gene matches: 7. CDR1 and CDR2 (germline): LNHNV, YYDKDF (reference sequence). The CDR3 sequence: CATRGQGNGDTQYF. DNA for the CDR3: TGTGCCACCCGGGGACAGGGGAACGGAGATACGCAGTATTTT. The variable domain in full, with the rest retrieved from reference TRBV15 and TRBJ2-3, is DAMVIQNPRYQVTQFGKPVTLSCSQTLNHNVMYWYQQKSSQAPKLLFHYYDKDFNNEADTPDNFQSRRPNTSFCFLDIRSPGLGDTAMYLCATRGQGNGDTQYFGPGTRLTVL.

The rearrangement links TRBV7-8 to TRBJ2-7, with 7 nucleotides matching TRBD1. The J segment lost 2 bases and the V segment lost 1 base, leaving 5 bases of the junction unmatched. CDR1 and CDR2 from the germline V gene are SGHVS and FQNEAQ. The CDR3 length is 15 residues. The CDR3 DNA reads TGTGCCAGCAGCTTAGAGACAGGGAAGGCCTACGAGCAGTACTTC. It is translated as CASSLETGKAYEQYF.

As to this clone: Different DNA sequences within this sample yield the same CDR3. The CDR3 loop is CASSFGQYSNQPQHF. CDR3 coding DNA: TGTGCCAGCAGTTTTGGCCAATATAGCAATCAGCCCCAGCATTTT. The chain combines TRBV28 with TRBJ1-5; D remains ambiguous. Per germline, CDR1 MDHEN and CDR2 SYDVKM. There are 15 residues in the CDR3. Trimming took off 3 bases at V and 0 bases at J, with 9 bases between the two ends.

The V and J genes are TRBV18 and TRBJ2-5, with no clear D. There are 14 residues in the CDR3. V was shortened by 6 bases and J by 2 bases, with 13 bases between the two germline ends. Germline V lookup: CDR1 KGHSH, CDR2 LQKENI. The CDR3 DNA sequence: TGTGCCAGCTCGGACCGGGTCGCACAAGAGACCCAGTACTTC. It encodes CASSDRVAQETQYF. The variable domain in full, completed from reference TRBV18 and TRBJ2-5, reads NAGVMQNPRHLVRRRGQEARLRCSPMKGHSHVYWYRQLPEEGLKFMVYLQKENIIDESGMPKERFSAEFPKEGPSILRIQQVVRGDSAAYFCASSDRVAQETQYFGPGTRLLVL.

In its sample, this clone was seen once. The chain carries TRBV28 and TRBJ2-6; weak D call: TRBD2 (5 bases). V lost 6 bases, J lost 1 base, and 7 bases lay in between. The CDR3 has 14 amino acids. CDR1 and CDR2 (germline): MDHEN, SYDVKM. The CDR3: CASSSGSGANVLTF. CDR3 DNA sequence: TGTGCCAGCAGCTCGGGGTCTGGGGCCAACGTCCTGACTTTC.

The J gene is TRBJ2-1, the V gene TRBV4-1; D unresolved. The CDR3 length is 14 residues. In germline, CDR1 is MGHRA, CDR2 YSYEKL. V lost 1 base, J lost 4 bases, and 8 bases lay in between. Here the CDR3 reads CASSQVGPYNEQFF. In DNA form, the CDR3 reads TGCGCCAGCAGCCAAGTAGGACCGTACAATGAGCAGTTCTTC.

As concerns this clone: Mismatch with germline at one junction end may stem from a read error. V is TRBV7-7 and J is TRBJ2-7; a possible D gene is TRBD2 (6 bases). The germline CDR1 and CDR2 sequences are SSHAT and FNYEAQ (reference sequence). The CDR3 contains 15 residues. This CDR3 is CASILSEGSSYEQYF. The DNA of the CDR3 is TGTGCTAGCATCCTGTCGGAGGGAAGCTCCTACGAGCAGTACTTC.

V gene TRBV28 combines with J gene TRBJ2-1; the D call may be TRBD1 or TRBD2 (5 bases each). Germline loops: CDR1 MDHEN, CDR2 SYDVKM. The length of the CDR3 is 17 residues. Trimming stripped 6 bases from V and 0 bases from J, with 18 bases between. CDR3 loop: CASSSHVGDGSYNEQFF. The CDR3 coding sequence is TGTGCCAGCAGCTCACATGTGGGGGATGGCTCCTACAATGAGCAGTTCTTC.

This chain links TRBV6-5 with TRBJ1-2, with D possibly TRBD1 on 6 matching bases. CDR1 is MNHEY, CDR2 SVGAGI, per germline. The CDR3 is made up of 12 amino acids. Deletions cut 5 bases from V and 8 bases from J, with 12 bases between. The CDR3 DNA reads TGTGCCAGCAGTAGAGGACAGCTCGGCTACACCTTC. Protein: CASSRGQLGYTF.

The V call is TRBV10-3, the J call TRBJ1-6; D gene ambiguous. The germline CDR1 and CDR2 sequences are ENHRY and SYGVKD. The CDR3 sequence is 14 residues long. Deletions cut 4 bases from V and 7 bases from J, with 11 bases between. The CDR3 region has the DNA TGTGCCATCAGTGTACAGAGTCGCAATTCACCCCTCCACTTT. Amino acids: CAISVQSRNSPLHF.